The 3 T cell receptor beta chains in this list originate from one sample, sequenced in a study of T cells in Graves' hyperthyroidism and ophthalmopathy. Amplified TCR beta CDR3 regions came from RNA transcripts. HTBI primers were used for first-round RT-PCR of the TCR CDR3. TCRdb re-derived calls from the multiplex PCR reads in MiXCR, one entry per CDR3 protein. The data show hundreds of thousands of distinct CDR3 sequences, with around 15% seen just once and more than 8.5% held by the top ten. Material for sequencing was blood. The receptor source for this set is a woman younger than 30 with Graves' hyperthyroidism.

This clonotype was observed many times. The J gene is TRBJ2-7, the V gene TRBV13; D gene uncertain. Germline CDR1 PRHDT, CDR2 FYEKMQ (reference sequence). The CDR3 contains 14 residues. V was cut by 7 bases and J by 0 bases, with 13 bases left in between. The CDR3 region is CASKSGPSSYEQYF. Written as DNA, the CDR3 is TGTGCCAGCAAATCCGGGCCTAGCTCCTACGAGCAGTACTTC.

The chain uses TRBV12-5 and TRBJ1-1; D might be TRBD1 (5 bases). Trimming stripped 7 bases from V and 3 bases from J, with 12 bases between. The germline gives CDR1 LGHNT, CDR2 FRNRAP. The CDR3 extends over 13 amino acids. CDR3 sequence reads: CASAGWGDTEAFF. The CDR3 DNA sequence: TGTGCTAGTGCTGGGTGGGGCGACACTGAAGCTTTCTTT.

This clonotype has only a few counts. This rearrangement joins TRBV12-5 to TRBJ2-1; D ambiguous. The CDR3 is made up of 13 amino acids. CDR1 and CDR2 (germline): LGHNT, FRNRAP. The V gene lost 5 bases and the J gene lost 6 bases, with 11 bases spanning the gap. In nucleotides, the CDR3 is TGTGCTAGTGGTCGACACCTTTTCAATGAGCAGTTCTTC. It is translated as CASGRHLFNEQFF.